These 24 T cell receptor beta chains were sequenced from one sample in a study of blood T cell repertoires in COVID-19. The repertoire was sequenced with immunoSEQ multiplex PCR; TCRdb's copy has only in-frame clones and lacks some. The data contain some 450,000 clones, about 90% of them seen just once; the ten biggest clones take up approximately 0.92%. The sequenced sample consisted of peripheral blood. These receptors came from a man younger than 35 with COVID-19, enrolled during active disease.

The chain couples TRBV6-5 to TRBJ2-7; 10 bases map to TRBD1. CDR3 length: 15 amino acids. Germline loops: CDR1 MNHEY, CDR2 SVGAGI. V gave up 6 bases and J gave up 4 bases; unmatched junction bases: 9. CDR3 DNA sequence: TGTGCCAGCAGCTCCGAGGGGGACAGGGGTTACGAGCAGTACTTC. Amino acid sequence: CASSSEGDRGYEQYF.

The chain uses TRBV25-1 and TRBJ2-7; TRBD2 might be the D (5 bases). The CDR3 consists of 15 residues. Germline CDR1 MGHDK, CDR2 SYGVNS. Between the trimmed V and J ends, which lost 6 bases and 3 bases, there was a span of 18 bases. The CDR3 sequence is CASRDLGGYDYEQYF. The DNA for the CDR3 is TGTGCCAGCAGGGACCTTGGAGGCTATGACTACGAGCAGTACTTC.

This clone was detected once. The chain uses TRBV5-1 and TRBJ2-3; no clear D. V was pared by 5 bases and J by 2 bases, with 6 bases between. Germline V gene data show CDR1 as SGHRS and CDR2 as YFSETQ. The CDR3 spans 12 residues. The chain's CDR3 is CASRQATDTQYF. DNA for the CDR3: TGCGCCAGCAGGCAAGCCACAGATACGCAGTATTTT. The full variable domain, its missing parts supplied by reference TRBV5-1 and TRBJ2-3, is KAGVTQTPRYLIKTRGQQVTLSCSPISGHRSVSWYQQTPGQGLQFLFEYFSETQRNKGNFPGRFSGRQFSNSRSEMNVSTLELGDSALYLCASRQATDTQYFGPGTRLTVL.

The CDR3 is CASSWNGADTQYF. In nucleotides, the CDR3 is TGCGCCAGCAGCTGGAACGGGGCAGATACGCAGTATTTT. The V gene is TRBV5-1, the J gene TRBJ2-3; maybe TRBD2 (5 bases). This CDR3 has 13 amino acids. V gave up 3 bases and J gave up 4 bases, with 9 bases separating them. The germline V gene has CDR1 SGHRS and CDR2 YFSETQ.

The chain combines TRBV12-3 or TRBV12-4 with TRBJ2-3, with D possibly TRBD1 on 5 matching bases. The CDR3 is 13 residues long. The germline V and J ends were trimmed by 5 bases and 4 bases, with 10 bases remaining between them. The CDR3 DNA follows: TGTGCCAGCAGTGGCAGGGTTCCAGATACGCAGTATTTT. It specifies CASSGRVPDTQYF.

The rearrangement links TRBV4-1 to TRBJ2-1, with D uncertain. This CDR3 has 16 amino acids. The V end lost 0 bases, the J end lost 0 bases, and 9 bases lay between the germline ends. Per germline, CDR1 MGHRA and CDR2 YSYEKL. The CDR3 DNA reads TGCGCCAGCAGCCAAGATCTGTTGAGCTCCTACAATGAGCAGTTCTTC. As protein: CASSQDLLSSYNEQFF.

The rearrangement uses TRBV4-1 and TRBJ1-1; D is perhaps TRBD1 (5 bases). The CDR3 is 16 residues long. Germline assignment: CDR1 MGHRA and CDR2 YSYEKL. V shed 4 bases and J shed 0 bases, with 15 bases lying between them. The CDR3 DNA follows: TGCGCCAGCAGCCCTACGTACGAGACAGTGAACACTGAAGCTTTCTTT. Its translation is CASSPTYETVNTEAFF.

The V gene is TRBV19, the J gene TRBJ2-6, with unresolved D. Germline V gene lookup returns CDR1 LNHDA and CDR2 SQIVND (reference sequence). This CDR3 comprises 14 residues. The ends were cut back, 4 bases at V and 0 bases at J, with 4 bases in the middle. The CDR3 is CASSTFSGANVLTF. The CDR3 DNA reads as TGTGCCAGTAGTACCTTCTCTGGGGCCAACGTCCTGACTTTC.

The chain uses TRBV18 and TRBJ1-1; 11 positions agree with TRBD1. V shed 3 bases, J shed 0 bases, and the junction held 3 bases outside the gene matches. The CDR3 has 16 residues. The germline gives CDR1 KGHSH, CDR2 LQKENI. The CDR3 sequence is CASSPGQGAVNTEAFF. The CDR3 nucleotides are TGTGCCAGCTCACCCGGACAGGGGGCCGTGAACACTGAAGCTTTCTTT.

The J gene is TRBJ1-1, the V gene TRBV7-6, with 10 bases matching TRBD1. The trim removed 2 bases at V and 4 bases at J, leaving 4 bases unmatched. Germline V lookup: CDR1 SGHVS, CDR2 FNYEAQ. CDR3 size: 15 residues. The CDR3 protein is CASSLRDRGSTEAFF. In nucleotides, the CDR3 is TGTGCCAGCAGCTTAAGGGACAGGGGATCCACTGAAGCTTTCTTT.

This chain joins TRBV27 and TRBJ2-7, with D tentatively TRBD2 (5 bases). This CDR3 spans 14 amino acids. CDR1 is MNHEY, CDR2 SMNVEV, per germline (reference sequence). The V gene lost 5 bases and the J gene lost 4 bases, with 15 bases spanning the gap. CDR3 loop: CASSPELGRYEQYF. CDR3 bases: TGTGCCAGCAGTCCAGAACTAGGGCGGTACGAGCAGTACTTC.

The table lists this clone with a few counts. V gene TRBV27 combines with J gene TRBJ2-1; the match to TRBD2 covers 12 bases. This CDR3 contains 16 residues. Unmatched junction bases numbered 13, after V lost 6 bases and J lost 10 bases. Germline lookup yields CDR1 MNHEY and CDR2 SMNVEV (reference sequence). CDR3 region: CASRSETSGSQTEQFF. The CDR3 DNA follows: TGTGCCAGCAGATCAGAGACTAGCGGGAGCCAGACGGAGCAGTTCTTC.

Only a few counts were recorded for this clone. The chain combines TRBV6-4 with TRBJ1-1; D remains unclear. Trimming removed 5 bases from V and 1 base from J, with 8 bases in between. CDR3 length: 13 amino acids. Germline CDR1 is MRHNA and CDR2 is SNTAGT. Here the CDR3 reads CASSNSRNTEAFF. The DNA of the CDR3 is TGTGCCAGCAGTAACAGCCGGAACACTGAAGCTTTCTTT.

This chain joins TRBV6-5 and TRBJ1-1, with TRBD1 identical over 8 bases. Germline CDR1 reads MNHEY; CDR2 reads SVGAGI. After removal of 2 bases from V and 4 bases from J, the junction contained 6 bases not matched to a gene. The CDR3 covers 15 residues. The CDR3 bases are TGTGCCAGCAGTTACCGGACAGGGAGTATCACTGAAGCTTTCTTT. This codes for CASSYRTGSITEAFF.

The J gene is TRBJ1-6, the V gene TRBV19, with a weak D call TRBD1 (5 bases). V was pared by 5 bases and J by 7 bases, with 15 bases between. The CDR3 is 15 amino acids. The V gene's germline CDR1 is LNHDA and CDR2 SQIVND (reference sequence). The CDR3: CASSPLPAGNSPLHF. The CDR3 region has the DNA TGTGCCAGTAGTCCCCTTCCAGCAGGGAATTCACCCCTCCACTTT.

CDR3 loop: CASSVGAGGPYEQYF. The CDR3 bases are TGCGCCAGCAGCGTGGGGGCGGGAGGGCCGTACGAGCAGTACTTC. This rearrangement joins TRBV5-1 to TRBJ2-7; TRBD2 aligns across 9 bases. CDR1 SGHRS and CDR2 YFSETQ come from the germline V gene. The CDR3 spans 15 residues. Germline trimming cut 4 bases from V and 4 bases from J; bases unmatched to any gene: 9.

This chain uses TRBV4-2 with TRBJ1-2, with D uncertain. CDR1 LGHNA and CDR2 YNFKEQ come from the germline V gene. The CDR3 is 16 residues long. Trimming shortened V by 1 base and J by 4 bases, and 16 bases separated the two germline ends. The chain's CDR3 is CASSQVNVRNLYGYTF. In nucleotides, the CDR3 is TGTGCCAGCAGCCAAGTGAACGTGAGAAACCTCTATGGCTACACCTTC.

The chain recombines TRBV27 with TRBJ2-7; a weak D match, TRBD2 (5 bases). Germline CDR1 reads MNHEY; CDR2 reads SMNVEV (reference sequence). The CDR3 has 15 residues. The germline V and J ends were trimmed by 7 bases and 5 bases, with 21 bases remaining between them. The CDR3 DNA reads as TGTGCCAGCACCCCACGAGTCGGGGTGCGCGACGAGCAGTACTTC. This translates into CASTPRVGVRDEQYF.

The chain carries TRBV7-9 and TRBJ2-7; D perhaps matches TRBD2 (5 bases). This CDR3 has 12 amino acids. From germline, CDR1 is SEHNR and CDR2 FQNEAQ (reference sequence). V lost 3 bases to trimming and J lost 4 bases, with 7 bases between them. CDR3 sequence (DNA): TGTGCCAGCAGCTTCGGGGAGTACGAGCAGTACTTC. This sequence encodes CASSFGEYEQYF. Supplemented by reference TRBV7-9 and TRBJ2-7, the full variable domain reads DTGVSQNPRHKITKRGQNVTFRCDPISEHNRLYWYRQTLGQGPEFLTYFQNEAQLEKSRLLSDRFSAERPKGSFSTLEIQRTEQGDSAMYLCASSFGEYEQYFGPGTRLTVT.

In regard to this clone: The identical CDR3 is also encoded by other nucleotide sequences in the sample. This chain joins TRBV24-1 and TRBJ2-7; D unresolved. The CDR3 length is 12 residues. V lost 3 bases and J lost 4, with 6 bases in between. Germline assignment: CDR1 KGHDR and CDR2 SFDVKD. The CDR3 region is CATSDRGYEQYF. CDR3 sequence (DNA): TGTGCCACCAGTGATCGAGGATACGAGCAGTACTTC.

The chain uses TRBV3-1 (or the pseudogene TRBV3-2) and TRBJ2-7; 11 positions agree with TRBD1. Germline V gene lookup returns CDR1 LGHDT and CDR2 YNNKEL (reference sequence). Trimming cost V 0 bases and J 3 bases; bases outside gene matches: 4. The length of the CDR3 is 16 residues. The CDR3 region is CASSQDGQGAFYEQYF. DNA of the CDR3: TGTGCCAGCAGCCAAGATGGACAGGGGGCCTTCTACGAGCAGTACTTC.

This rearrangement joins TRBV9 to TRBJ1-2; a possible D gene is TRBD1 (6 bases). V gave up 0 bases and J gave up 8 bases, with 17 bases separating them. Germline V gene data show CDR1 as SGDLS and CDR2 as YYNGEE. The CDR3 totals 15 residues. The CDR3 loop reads CASSVVSRGGHGYTF. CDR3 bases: TGTGCCAGCAGCGTAGTTTCAAGGGGGGGGCACGGCTACACCTTC.

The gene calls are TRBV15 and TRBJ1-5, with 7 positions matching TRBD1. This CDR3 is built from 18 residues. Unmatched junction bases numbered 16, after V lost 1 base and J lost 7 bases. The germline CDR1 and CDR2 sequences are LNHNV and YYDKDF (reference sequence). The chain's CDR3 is CATSRGLGDSLEFQPQHF. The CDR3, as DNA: TGTGCCACCAGCAGAGGCCTGGGGGACAGCTTAGAGTTCCAGCCCCAGCATTTT.

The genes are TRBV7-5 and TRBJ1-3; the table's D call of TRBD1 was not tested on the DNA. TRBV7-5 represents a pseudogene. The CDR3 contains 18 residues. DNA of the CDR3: TGTGTCAGAAGCCACCTAAGGCCAAATCGACAGGGGGTAAACACCATATATTTT. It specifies CVRSHLRPNRQGVNTIYF.